This T cell receptor beta chain comes out of a study of blood T cell repertoires in COVID-19. Study information: Samples of COVID-19 (acute and convalescent) were obtained from the United States, Italy and Spain. T cells, B-cell-depleted T cells, or PBMCs supplied cDNA or gDNA.

Original methodology: How many nucleated cells were present was estimated from reference gene primer amplification. TCRdb's table, derived via immunoSEQ multiplex PCR, lists solely in-frame clones and lacks some. That table supplies the V and J calls and clone size; D and trimming were determined from the DNA. The sample holds approximately 240,000 clones, about 88% seen once. Germline lookup yields CDR1 MDHEN and CDR2 SYDVKM. Losses at the gene ends were 5 bases for V and 7 bases for J; bases not matched to a gene: 12. The CDR3 has 15 amino acids. The sequence came from a woman between 40 and 55 years old who had recovered from COVID-19. Sequencing was carried out using peripheral blood. The chain couples TRBV28 to TRBJ1-2, with TRBD1 matching over 8 bases. The CDR3, as DNA: TGTGCCAGCAGTCTATCGGCTGGACAGGGTGGTGGCTACACCTTC. It is translated as CASSLSAGQGGGYTF.